The 28 T cell receptor beta chains presented below share a single source sample, sequenced in a study of radiation and T cells in renal cell carcinoma. Time point: blood 2 weeks post-SBRT. Noted treatment: 15 Gy SBRT to primary tumor, nephrectomy 4 weeks later. The protocol was immunoSEQ multiplex PCR, while the TCRdb copy is restricted to in-frame clones and leaves out a portion. The table has roughly 120,000 clones, 75% to 90% seen once; the top ten hold 1.9%. The sequenced sample was blood, obtained from a patient whose treatment included radiotherapy and nephrectomy. Receptor source: a woman aged 60-70 years with renal cell carcinoma.

This rearrangement joins TRBV9 to TRBJ1-4; 7 bases match TRBD1. The V gene's germline CDR1 is SGDLS and CDR2 YYNGEE. The CDR3 covers 15 residues. J was trimmed by 8 bases and V by 3 bases; bases with no gene match: 10. The CDR3 protein is CASSAHDRAAEKLFF. In DNA form, the CDR3 reads TGTGCCAGCAGCGCCCACGACAGGGCGGCGGAAAAACTGTTTTTT.

This clone has only a few counts. The chain carries TRBV7-9 and TRBJ2-7, with D possibly being TRBD2 (6 bases). CDR1 is SEHNR and CDR2 is FQNEAQ in the germline V gene (reference sequence). CDR3 length: 12 residues. Trimming left V 5 bases short and J 4 bases short, with 9 bases between. CDR3 residues: CASSGRSYEQYF. The DNA of the CDR3 is TGTGCCAGCAGCGGGAGGTCATACGAGCAGTACTTC. The entire variable domain, with the rest obtained from reference TRBV7-9 and TRBJ2-7, is as follows: DTGVSQNPRHKITKRGQNVTFRCDPISEHNRLYWYRQTLGQGPEFLTYFQNEAQLEKSRLLSDRFSAERPKGSFSTLEIQRTEQGDSAMYLCASSGRSYEQYFGPGTRLTVT.

The rearrangement joins TRBV6-5 to TRBJ2-2, with 7 bases lining up with TRBD1. The germline CDR1 and CDR2 sequences are MNHEY and SVGAGI. The CDR3 covers 13 residues. With 5 bases clipped from V and 9 bases from J, the junction kept 6 bases outside the gene matches. DNA of the CDR3: TGTGCCAGCAGTAGGGACAGTTTTTGGGAGCTGTTTTTT. Translation gives CASSRDSFWELFF.

This clone was detected only a few times. The chain combines TRBV5-6 with TRBJ1-1; 7 bases line up with TRBD1. Germline CDR1 reads SGHDT; CDR2 reads YYEEEE. V lost 5 bases, J lost 3 bases, and 13 bases stayed unmatched. The CDR3 length is 16 residues. CDR3 coding DNA: TGTGCCAGCAGTGGGGAGACAGGGCTTGGGGACACTGAAGCTTTCTTT. Protein sequence: CASSGETGLGDTEAFF.

The CDR3 sequence: CASSQTGGRNEKLFF. Here the CDR3 DNA reads TGCGCCAGCAGCCAGACAGGGGGAAGGAATGAAAAACTGTTTTTT. This chain uses TRBV4-1 with TRBJ1-4; TRBD1 matches at 9 bases. This CDR3 region has 15 residues. The ends lost 3 bases at V and 5 bases at J; junction bases unmatched: 4. Germline V gives CDR1 MGHRA, CDR2 YSYEKL.

The rearrangement uses TRBV10-3 and TRBJ2-1, with 9 bases lining up with TRBD1. The germline V gene has CDR1 ENHRY and CDR2 SYGVKD. The CDR3 sequence is 16 residues long. V was clipped by 7 bases and J by 0 bases; unmatched bases: 7. The CDR3 nucleotides read TGTGCCATCACCCTGACAGGGGGGAGCTCCTACAATGAGCAGTTCTTC. Amino acids: CAITLTGGSSYNEQFF.

The rearrangement joins TRBV6-5 to TRBJ2-7; a weak D match, TRBD2 (7 bases). V was clipped by 0 bases and J by 3 bases, with 12 bases between them. This CDR3 region has 15 residues. The germline CDR1 and CDR2 sequences are MNHEY and SVGAGI. The CDR3 region has the DNA TGTGCCAGCAGTTACTCTGGGGGCGGGAGCTACGAGCAGTACTTC. Protein product: CASSYSGGGSYEQYF.

This clone was counted many times. This rearrangement joins TRBV27 to TRBJ1-5; TRBD1 is a possible D gene (6 bases). V lost 5 bases and J 7 bases, leaving 18 bases between the germline ends. There are 15 residues in the CDR3. Germline V gives CDR1 MNHEY, CDR2 SMNVEV (reference sequence). The CDR3 DNA follows: TGTGCCAGCAGTGCATACAGGGCCCCGGGGCAGCCCCAGCATTTT. Amino acid sequence: CASSAYRAPGQPQHF.

There are a few counts of this clone. The chain couples TRBV6-6 to TRBJ2-5; TRBD2 is a possible D gene (5 bases). The germline V and J ends were trimmed by 0 bases and 5 bases, with 13 bases remaining between them. The CDR3 has 15 residues. Per germline, CDR1 MNHNY and CDR2 SVGAGI (reference sequence). CDR3 loop: CASSYSPGLSETQYF. In DNA form, the CDR3 reads TGTGCCAGCAGTTACTCGCCCGGACTGTCGGAGACCCAGTACTTC.

V usage is TRBV11-2 and J usage is TRBJ1-2; TRBD1 matches 9 bases. Germline CDR1 SGHAT, CDR2 FQNNGV. V lost 0 bases, J lost 4 bases, and 12 bases stayed unmatched. The CDR3 totals 18 residues. The CDR3 spells CASSLDSAQGAYGYGYTF. The DNA of the CDR3 is TGTGCCAGCAGCTTAGATTCAGCACAGGGGGCGTATGGCTATGGCTACACCTTC.

The rearrangement uses TRBV27 and TRBJ1-1; no clear D. The CDR3 contains 15 residues. The V end lost 7 bases, the J end lost 0 bases, and 15 bases lay between the germline ends. Germline V gene data show CDR1 as MNHEY and CDR2 as SMNVEV (reference sequence). CDR3 protein: CASTPSPALNTEAFF. As DNA, the CDR3 is TGTGCCAGCACCCCTTCCCCGGCCTTGAACACTGAAGCTTTCTTT.

The chain carries TRBV28 and TRBJ2-5, with D perhaps TRBD1 (6 bases). V was clipped by 3 bases and J by 4 bases, with 18 bases between them. The germline CDR1 and CDR2 sequences are MDHEN and SYDVKM. The CDR3 has 16 amino acids. The CDR3 spells CASSFLGTRDGETQYF. CDR3 DNA: TGTGCCAGCAGTTTCCTCGGGACACGGGACGGAGAGACCCAGTACTTC.

The genes are TRBV2 and TRBJ2-1; D is perhaps TRBD1 (6 bases). Trimming left V 3 bases short and J 12 bases short, with 15 bases between. The CDR3 extends over 13 amino acids. Germline CDR1 is SNHLY and CDR2 is FYNNEI. The CDR3 DNA reads TGTGCCAGCAGTGACGGCCAGGGGTTAATGCAGTTCTTC. It translates to CASSDGQGLMQFF.

The V gene is TRBV11-3, the J gene TRBJ2-2; no reliable D call. From germline, CDR1 is SGHNT and CDR2 YENEEA. Between the trimmed V and J ends, which lost 7 bases and 0 bases, there was a span of 12 bases. This CDR3 has 15 amino acids. CDR3 coding DNA: TGTGCCAGCACCCTAAGAGGATCGAACACCGGGGAGCTGTTTTTT. Protein sequence: CASTLRGSNTGELFF.

V gene TRBV5-1 combines with J gene TRBJ1-1; D gene uncertain. The CDR3 has 14 residues. Trimming left V 0 bases short and J 7 bases short, with 13 bases between. The germline V gene has CDR1 SGHRS and CDR2 YFSETQ. CDR3 bases: TGCGCCAGCAGCTTGGTTGGCGAAATGGGTGAAGCTTTCTTT. It specifies CASSLVGEMGEAFF.

Only one count was recorded for this clone. The chain joins TRBV6-1 to TRBJ1-3; D not resolved. The germline V gene encodes CDR1 MNHNS and CDR2 SASEGT. Trimming stripped 1 base from V and 0 bases from J, with 7 bases between. The CDR3 extends over 15 amino acids. The CDR3 nucleotides are TGTGCCAGCAGTGAAGGAACTATCTCTGGAAACACCATATATTTT. Residues: CASSEGTISGNTIYF.

The chain joins TRBV7-9 to TRBJ2-2; a weak D match, TRBD1 (5 bases). The CDR3 contains 15 residues. V lost 3 bases to trimming and J lost 2 bases, with 10 bases between them. Germline V gene data show CDR1 as SEHNR and CDR2 as FQNEAQ (reference sequence). CDR3 protein: CASSLETANTGELFF. CDR3 nucleotides: TGTGCCAGCAGCTTGGAGACAGCCAACACCGGGGAGCTGTTTTTT.

The genes are TRBV9 and TRBJ2-1; D assignment may be TRBD1 or TRBD2 (5 bases each). The germline V gene has CDR1 SGDLS and CDR2 YYNGEE. This CDR3 is built from 17 residues. Trimming stripped 0 bases from V and 7 bases from J, with 20 bases between. The CDR3 region is CASSVELGAPTGNEQFF. CDR3 nucleotide sequence: TGTGCCAGCAGCGTAGAGCTTGGGGCGCCAACGGGGAATGAGCAGTTCTTC.

This clone has only one observation. The V gene is TRBV27, the J gene TRBJ2-7; TRBD1 agrees at 10 bases. This CDR3 comprises 14 residues. Germline-derived CDR1 and CDR2 are MNHEY and SMNVEV (reference sequence). Trimming removed 4 bases from V and 2 bases from J; junction bases left unmatched: 2. The CDR3: CASSYGTGAYEQYF. The CDR3 DNA reads TGTGCCAGCAGTTATGGGACAGGGGCCTACGAGCAGTACTTC.

CDR3 protein: CASSFHGVQRNTGELFF. DNA of the CDR3: TGTGCCAGCAGTTTCCATGGGGTACAGCGAAACACCGGGGAGCTGTTTTTT. V gene TRBV27 combines with J gene TRBJ2-2; D unresolved. The CDR3 runs 17 residues. V lost 3 bases and J 2 bases, leaving 16 bases between the germline ends. In germline, CDR1 is MNHEY, CDR2 SMNVEV (reference sequence).

The chain is built from TRBV9 and TRBJ2-1; D may be TRBD1 (5 bases). The V gene lost 4 bases and the J gene lost 4 bases, with 30 bases spanning the gap. Looked up from germline, CDR1 is SGDLS and CDR2 is YYNGEE. The CDR3 is 20 residues long. The CDR3 DNA is TGTGCCAGCAGCCCAGAAGGCTACAGGAGTGCGGTCGGCCTGTACAATGAGCAGTTCTTC. The encoded protein is CASSPEGYRSAVGLYNEQFF.

This clone was found once. The J gene is TRBJ2-5, the V gene TRBV4-2, with D possibly being TRBD1 (6 bases). From germline, CDR1 is LGHNA and CDR2 YNFKEQ. V dropped 1 base and J dropped 5 bases, with 14 bases sitting between them. This CDR3 contains 15 residues. CDR3 protein: CASSQGGDRMETQYF. In DNA, the CDR3 is TGTGCCAGCAGCCAAGGAGGCGACAGGATGGAGACCCAGTACTTC.

The rearrangement joins TRBV9 to TRBJ2-7; 7 positions agree with TRBD1. Germline CDR1 is SGDLS and CDR2 is YYNGEE. J gave up 3 bases and V 4 bases, and 7 bases lay outside the gene matches. The length of the CDR3 is 14 residues. This CDR3 is CASSLGTENYEQYF. CDR3 in DNA: TGTGCCAGCAGCCTTGGGACAGAGAACTACGAGCAGTACTTC.

The chain carries TRBV15 and TRBJ2-2; TRBD1 or TRBD2 may be the D gene (5 bases each). V shed 3 bases and J shed 5 bases, with 25 bases lying between them. CDR1 and CDR2 from the germline V gene are LNHNV and YYDKDF (reference sequence). The CDR3 contains 19 residues. In DNA, the CDR3 is TGTGCCACCAGCAGGGGGCGGTTCGGGGCTGTTTCTTCGACCGGGGAGCTGTTTTTT. Translated: CATSRGRFGAVSSTGELFF.

The chain has TRBV6-5 and TRBJ1-5, with D tentatively TRBD1 (5 bases). V dropped 7 bases and J dropped 3 bases, with 10 bases sitting between them. CDR3 size: 13 residues. The germline V gene has CDR1 MNHEY and CDR2 SVGAGI. The CDR3 is CASNGGDNQPQHF. The CDR3 DNA follows: TGTGCCAGCAATGGGGGGGACAATCAGCCCCAGCATTTT.

The chain joins TRBV28 to TRBJ1-2; D may be TRBD1 (6 bases). Trimming left V 6 bases short and J 0 bases short, with 14 bases between. Germline CDR1 reads MDHEN; CDR2 reads SYDVKM. The CDR3 spans 15 residues. The CDR3 loop reads CASSHGGTSNYGYTF. As DNA, the CDR3 is TGTGCCAGCAGCCATGGGGGCACTTCTAACTATGGCTACACCTTC.

The V gene is TRBV11-2, the J gene TRBJ2-3; 10 bases are shared with TRBD2. The CDR3 contains 17 residues. Trimming at V came to 1 base and at J to 3 bases, leaving 7 bases not matched to a gene. Per the germline V gene, CDR1 is SGHAT and CDR2 is FQNNGV. CDR3 protein: CASSLALAGVRTDTQYF. The CDR3 DNA reads TGTGCCAGCAGCTTAGCTCTAGCGGGAGTGCGTACAGATACGCAGTATTTT.

This clone was seen just once. V gene TRBV10-3 combines with J gene TRBJ1-2; a possible D gene is TRBD1 (6 bases). Germline V lookup: CDR1 ENHRY, CDR2 SYGVKD. This CDR3 comprises 13 residues. The ends were cut back, 9 bases at V and 8 bases at J, with 19 bases in the middle. In DNA, the CDR3 is TGTGCCATTTCCACAGGGTTGCCAGGCGGCTACACCTTC. Protein sequence: CAISTGLPGGYTF.